These 26 T cell receptor beta chains were all obtained from the same sample, sequenced in a study of CD4 T cells in relation to SARS-CoV-2 and coronaviruses. These receptors' antigens are unknown. Clones were sequenced by immunoSEQ multiplex PCR, and TCRdb holds only the in-frame ones, with some missing. The repertoire holds approximately 20,000 clones, with approximately 82% as singletons. CD4+ T cells from unexposed donors were obtained before the COVID-19 pandemic (2011-2018). Isolation of CD4+ T cells took place after roughly nine days in culture. The sequenced sample was CD4+ T cells from PBMCs, cultured in vitro. These receptors all stem from a human donor in good health.

The V and J genes are TRBV7-3 and TRBJ2-2, with 8 nucleotides matching TRBD2. V shed 4 bases, J shed 3 bases, and the junction held 7 bases outside the gene matches. Per germline, CDR1 SGHTA and CDR2 FQGTGA. The CDR3 contains 16 residues. CDR3: CASSSSGSWDTGELFF. The CDR3 coding sequence is TGTGCCAGCAGCTCGAGCGGGAGTTGGGACACCGGGGAGCTGTTTTTT.

V is TRBV7-2 and J is TRBJ2-1; 7 bases line up with TRBD2. The germline gives CDR1 SGHTA, CDR2 FQGNSA. V lost 6 bases and J lost 1; bases outside the gene matches: 15. The CDR3 totals 18 residues. CDR3 sequence: CASRSLGSRGSSYNEQFF. The CDR3 DNA is TGTGCCAGCAGATCCTTGGGCTCGCGCGGGAGTTCCTACAATGAGCAGTTCTTC.

The genes are TRBV4-2 and TRBJ2-3; D uncertain. The ends were cut back, 3 bases at V and 5 bases at J, with 15 bases in the middle. Germline lookup yields CDR1 LGHNA and CDR2 YNFKEQ. This CDR3 comprises 15 residues. The CDR3 loop reads CASSQLRQVGDTQYF. The DNA of the CDR3 is TGTGCCAGCAGCCAGCTACGTCAGGTGGGAGATACGCAGTATTTT.

The genes are TRBV5-1 and TRBJ2-5, with D possibly called TRBD1 or TRBD2 (6 bases each). There are 15 residues in the CDR3. The V end was cut by 4 bases, the J end by 4 bases, with 17 bases between. CDR1 SGHRS and CDR2 YFSETQ come from the germline V gene. The CDR3 DNA reads as TGCGCCAGCAGCGTCCTAGGAGGGGGACCAGAGACCCAGTACTTC. As protein: CASSVLGGGPETQYF.

V usage is TRBV13 and J usage is TRBJ2-1, with 10 bases fitting TRBD2. Germline lookup yields CDR1 PRHDT and CDR2 FYEKMQ (reference sequence). After removal of 7 bases from V and 5 bases from J, the junction contained 11 bases not matched to a gene. The CDR3 contains 16 residues. CDR3 in amino acids: CASTPAGGLVNNEQFF. CDR3 DNA sequence: TGTGCCAGCACACCAGCGGGAGGGCTCGTGAACAATGAGCAGTTCTTC.

The chain joins TRBV2 to TRBJ2-1; perhaps TRBD1 as D (6 bases). This CDR3 has 13 residues. The germline CDR1 and CDR2 sequences are SNHLY and FYNNEI. The V gene lost 4 bases and the J gene lost 4 bases, with 8 bases spanning the gap. The DNA of the CDR3 is TGTGCCAGCAGTGCTGACAGGTACAATGAGCAGTTCTTC. This translates into CASSADRYNEQFF.

A single count supports this clone. CDR3 loop: CASSPFGDGYTF. The CDR3 nucleotides are TGTGCCAGCAGCCCATTTGGGGATGGCTACACCTTC. The chain links TRBV9 to TRBJ1-2; D remains ambiguous. The CDR3 length is 12 residues. The V end was cut by 4 bases, the J end by 6 bases, with 10 bases between. CDR1 and CDR2 from the germline V gene are SGDLS and YYNGEE.

The chain couples TRBV6-2 or TRBV6-3 to TRBJ2-1, with 8 bases aligning to TRBD2. The CDR3 totals 15 residues. Germline assignment: CDR1 MNHEY and CDR2 SVGEGT. V lost 5 bases and J lost 2; bases outside the gene matches: 5. CDR3 loop: CASSNRGGAYNEQFF. Written as DNA, the CDR3 is TGTGCCAGCAGTAACCGGGGGGGGGCCTACAATGAGCAGTTCTTC.

This chain joins TRBV28 and TRBJ1-5, with TRBD1 as a possible D gene (6 bases). The germline V gene encodes CDR1 MDHEN and CDR2 SYDVKM. Trimming left V 6 bases short and J 5 bases short, with 17 bases between. The CDR3 covers 15 residues. The CDR3 protein is CASRRMGGPHQPQHF. CDR3 nucleotides: TGTGCCAGCAGGAGGATGGGGGGCCCCCATCAGCCCCAGCATTTT.

This chain uses TRBV21-1 with TRBJ2-7; the D segment call TRBD1 is taken from the table without a DNA check. TRBV21-1 is a pseudogene locus. This CDR3 has 17 residues. The DNA for the CDR3 is TGTGCCAGCAAGACCGAAGGATGGGACAGGGACTCCTACGAGCAGTACTTC. Translating it yields CASKTEGWDRDSYEQYF.

The chain uses TRBV4-3 and TRBJ2-1; 12 bases agree with TRBD2. In germline, CDR1 is LGHNA, CDR2 YSLEER. V lost 1 base, J lost 10 bases, and 5 bases stayed unmatched. The CDR3 sequence is 15 residues long. The chain's CDR3 is CASSQGLAGVREQFF. In nucleotides, the CDR3 is TGCGCCAGCAGCCAAGGACTAGCGGGAGTAAGGGAGCAGTTCTTC.

The genes are TRBV18 and TRBJ1-6; 7 nucleotides match TRBD1. This CDR3 comprises 15 residues. Germline values: CDR1 KGHSH, CDR2 LQKENI. V was clipped by 6 bases and J by 7 bases; unmatched bases: 9. The CDR3 spells CASSEGTVLNSPLHF. The CDR3, as DNA: TGTGCCAGCTCGGAGGGGACAGTATTAAATTCACCCCTCCACTTT.

CDR3: CASSSRGVGGYGELFF. CDR3 coding DNA: TGTGCCAGTAGTTCAAGAGGGGTAGGAGGGTACGGGGAGCTGTTTTTT. This sequence joins TRBV19 and TRBJ2-2; D is perhaps TRBD2 (6 bases). The CDR3 totals 16 residues. Trimming removed 5 bases from V and 7 bases from J, with 20 bases in between. Germline V gene sequence: CDR1 LNHDA, CDR2 SQIVND (reference sequence).

This clone is categorized as medium-sized. The chain joins TRBV4-2 to TRBJ2-2; 7 bases are shared with TRBD1. V lost 4 bases and J lost 5; bases outside the gene matches: 7. CDR1 is LGHNA and CDR2 is YNFKEQ in the germline V gene. The CDR3 has 15 amino acids. The CDR3 loop is CASSPQGEMTGELFF. CDR3 nucleotide sequence: TGTGCCAGCAGCCCCCAGGGGGAGATGACCGGGGAGCTGTTTTTT.

The CDR3 sequence: CASSSPYTIGETQYF. CDR3 nucleotide sequence: TGTGCCAGCAGCTCGCCGTACACGATAGGGGAGACCCAGTACTTC. The V call is TRBV7-2, the J call TRBJ2-5; D not certain. Trimming shortened V by 4 bases and J by 5 bases, and 17 bases separated the two germline ends. The CDR3 contains 15 residues. CDR1 SGHTA and CDR2 FQGNSA come from the germline V gene.

The chain recombines TRBV30 with TRBJ1-5; D is possibly TRBD1 (6 bases). CDR1 and CDR2 (germline): GTSNPN, SVGIG (reference sequence). Trimming removed 0 bases at V and 0 bases at J, with 21 bases between. The length of the CDR3 is 19 residues. The CDR3 sequence: CAWSVYRQVGDYSNQPQHF. The CDR3 nucleotides read TGTGCCTGGAGTGTATACCGACAGGTGGGGGATTATAGCAATCAGCCCCAGCATTTT. The full variable domain, with the rest looked up from reference TRBV30 and TRBJ1-5, is SQTIHQWPATLVQPVGSPLSLECTVEGTSNPNLYWYRQAAGRGLQLLFYSVGIGQISSEVPQNLSASRPQDRQFILSSKKLLLSDSGFYLCAWSVYRQVGDYSNQPQHFGDGTRLSIL.

The V gene is TRBV5-6, the J gene TRBJ2-1; 7 bases match TRBD1. The CDR3 sequence is 13 residues long. J lost 4 bases, V lost 4 bases, and 2 bases had no gene match. Germline loops: CDR1 SGHDT, CDR2 YYEEEE. CDR3 in amino acids: CASSQTGYNEQFF. In DNA, the CDR3 is TGTGCCAGCAGCCAGACAGGGTACAATGAGCAGTTCTTC.

The V call is TRBV11-3, the J call TRBJ2-3; D uncertain. In germline, CDR1 is SGHNT, CDR2 YENEEA. This CDR3 has 15 residues. V was cut by 1 base and J by 4 bases, with 12 bases left in between. The CDR3 nucleotides read TGTGCCAGCAGCTTAGGGTCTCCGGGTCCAGATACGCAGTATTTT. Amino acid sequence: CASSLGSPGPDTQYF.

This clone appeared a few times. CDR3 DNA: TGTGCCAGCAGCTTGAACCAGGGGGCTCTTAATTCACCCCTCCACTTT. It codes for CASSLNQGALNSPLHF. The J gene is TRBJ1-6, the V gene TRBV5-5; 8 nucleotides line up with TRBD1. The trim removed 1 base at V and 6 bases at J, leaving 6 bases unmatched. CDR3 length: 16 amino acids. Germline assignment: CDR1 SGHKS and CDR2 YYEKEE (reference sequence).

CDR3 region: CASGYGQGAQPQHF. Written as DNA, the CDR3 is TGTGCTAGTGGTTATGGACAGGGGGCTCAGCCCCAGCATTTT. This chain connects TRBV12-5 to TRBJ1-5, with 11 bases matching TRBD1. V lost 4 bases, J lost 6 bases, and 2 bases stayed unmatched. CDR1 is LGHNT, CDR2 FRNRAP, per germline. The CDR3 extends over 14 amino acids.

V is TRBV29-1 and J is TRBJ2-1; 7 bases line up with TRBD2. Looked up from germline, CDR1 is SQVTM and CDR2 is ANQGSEA. V dropped 7 bases and J dropped 2; count of bases not matched to a gene: 20. The CDR3 consists of 18 residues. Here the CDR3 reads CSATTSHFSGPTYNEQFF. The CDR3, as DNA: TGCAGCGCCACGACCTCACATTTTAGCGGGCCTACCTACAATGAGCAGTTCTTC.

This chain connects TRBV6-5 to TRBJ2-7; D is possibly TRBD2 (6 bases). Germline CDR1 MNHEY, CDR2 SVGAGI. With 7 bases removed from V and 0 bases from J, the gap between germline ends came to 16 bases. The CDR3 totals 15 residues. The CDR3 region has the DNA TGTGCCAGCACCCCTTGGAGCGGGCGCTCCTACGAGCAGTACTTC. Translation gives CASTPWSGRSYEQYF.

This chain joins TRBV28 and TRBJ2-1; TRBD2 matches 7 bases. Germline CDR1 and CDR2: MDHEN and SYDVKM. CDR3 size: 14 residues. The trim removed 6 bases at V and 4 bases at J, leaving 6 bases unmatched. CDR3 sequence (DNA): TGTGCCAGCAGCCGAGCGGGGCTATACAATGAGCAGTTCTTC. Encoded protein: CASSRAGLYNEQFF.

This chain joins TRBV7-6 and TRBJ2-3; 12 nucleotides line up with TRBD2. The trim removed 1 base at V and 4 bases at J, leaving 9 bases unmatched. CDR1 SGHVS and CDR2 FNYEAQ come from the germline V gene. This CDR3 is 18 amino acids long. CDR3 region: CASSLVIPLAGGSDTQYF. The CDR3, as DNA: TGTGCCAGCAGCTTAGTTATACCCCTAGCGGGAGGGTCAGATACGCAGTATTTT. The variable domain in full, completed from reference TRBV7-6 and TRBJ2-3, reads GAGVSQSPRYKVTKRGQDVALRCDPISGHVSLYWYRQALGQGPEFLTYFNYEAQQDKSGLPNDRFSAERPEGSISTLTIQRTEQRDSAMYRCASSLVIPLAGGSDTQYFGPGTRLTVL.

The chain joins TRBV27 to TRBJ1-2; 7 nucleotides agree with TRBD1. Germline values: CDR1 MNHEY, CDR2 SMNVEV (reference sequence). The CDR3 loop spans 13 amino acids. J was trimmed by 2 bases and V by 6 bases; bases with no gene match: 3. The CDR3 bases are TGTGCCAGCAGCAAACAGGGGAACTATGGCTACACCTTC. This encodes CASSKQGNYGYTF.

This clone has only a few counts. This chain links TRBV4-2 with TRBJ2-2; 9 positions agree with TRBD2. Per germline, CDR1 LGHNA and CDR2 YNFKEQ. The junction had 15 bases not matched to a gene; V was cut back by 3 bases and J by 4 bases. This CDR3 comprises 19 residues. CDR3 bases: TGTGCCAGCAGCCACCCCAGGAATAAGCGGGGGGCTGGCACCGGGGAGCTGTTTTTT. It is translated as CASSHPRNKRGAGTGELFF.